The rows below give T cell receptor beta chains drawn from one sample of a study of molecular identifiers for immune sequencing clone quantification. TCRdb re-derived calls from the PCR reads in MiXCR, one entry per CDR3 protein. The sample lists 7,500 to 10,000 distinct CDR3 sequences, about an eighth occurring once. The sequencing input was naive CD8+ T cells from blood, with Jurkat cell RNA spiked in. The receptors were gathered from a human donor in good health. Some libraries in this study had Jurkat cell RNA spiked in. CDR3s include the opening cysteine and the closing phenylalanine or tryptophan. The order of the fields is CDR3 protein, V gene, J gene.

CASSSGRLDYEQYF	TRBV6-6	TRBJ2-7
CASSPWRGGLTDTQYF	TRBV4-3	TRBJ2-3
CASSPRCGQYF	TRBV28	TRBJ2-7
CASSYSVGSGHNEQFF	TRBV6-6	TRBJ2-1
CASSPDSYGYTF	TRBV6-5	TRBJ1-2
CASSPRTSGQTYNEQFF	TRBV7-9	TRBJ2-1
CASSLTGYNYGYTF	TRBV27	TRBJ1-2
CASSLGLAGSTDTPYF	TRBV7-6	TRBJ2-3
CASSLGPGTGREYF	TRBV7-8	TRBJ2-7
CASSSNTEAFF	TRBV12-3/TRBV12-4	TRBJ1-1
CASSLLSGMHTDTQYF	TRBV27	TRBJ2-3
CASSPRLAENEEWRHYEQYF	TRBV7-9	TRBJ2-7
CASSQVFRDGRSYGYTF	TRBV4-3	TRBJ1-2
CATSPRAGTYQETQYF	TRBV24-1	TRBJ2-5
CASSRMETQYF	TRBV11-2	TRBJ2-5
CASSGGLAGAETQYF	TRBV5-4	TRBJ2-5
CASSSPDRGTGAQYF	TRBV6-2/TRBV6-3	TRBJ2-3
CASSQDYRGVNTEAFF	TRBV4-3	TRBJ1-1
CASSPDRATNEKLFF	TRBV7-9	TRBJ1-4
CASSPPGLPLYNEQFF	TRBV14	TRBJ2-1
CATQGTDTQYF	TRBV10-3	TRBJ2-3
CASSLIGGSADTQYF	TRBV7-3	TRBJ2-3
CASSIESAGSLTDTQYF	TRBV19	TRBJ2-3
CATRGGIATNEKLFF	TRBV15	TRBJ1-4
CASSPREGPSNTGELFF	TRBV5-1	TRBJ2-2
CASSLVSNQPQHF	TRBV27	TRBJ1-5
CASSITGMLTEAFF	TRBV5-4	TRBJ1-1
CASSQDRVAPGREETQYF	TRBV4-1	TRBJ2-5
CASSGTFSYEQYF	TRBV27	TRBJ2-7
CASSAWTGPKSYNEQFF	TRBV6-2/TRBV6-3	TRBJ2-1
CASSHRDNYEQYF	TRBV4-1	TRBJ2-7
CSVVTPQFRVPTSTDTQYF	TRBV29-1	TRBJ2-3
CASSPAGERGYNEQFF	TRBV27	TRBJ2-1
CASSQDWRGAGNEQFF	TRBV4-3	TRBJ2-1
CASRPGTGVGNEQFF	TRBV2	TRBJ2-1
CSAGDRSYEQYF	TRBV20-1	TRBJ2-7
CASSLSRWGGAAYEQYF	TRBV5-1	TRBJ2-7
CASSQEDYQLYEQYF	TRBV4-1	TRBJ2-7
CSARVSGRSTDTQYF	TRBV20-1	TRBJ2-3
CAGSMTDYSNQPQHF	TRBV19	TRBJ1-5
CASSFLTGGLNEQYF	TRBV7-8	TRBJ2-7